A single sample is the source of the 16 T cell receptor beta chains below, sequenced in a study of blood T cells in healthy people across ages. With a J-beta primer mix and a sample-barcoded 5' primer, a second PCR ran 7 to 11 cycles. TCRdb independently ran MiXCR on the 5' RACE reads; one entry per CDR3 protein. The sample records 1.5 million to 2 million distinct CDR3 sequences, 28% being singletons. Sequences were obtained from blood. Receptors were obtained from a woman aged 25 to 39 in good health.

This clonotype was observed a single time. This chain joins TRBV12-3 or TRBV12-4 and TRBJ2-4; D could derive from TRBD1 or TRBD2 (5 bases each). Trimming removed 4 bases at V and 13 bases at J, with 26 bases between. CDR3 length: 16 amino acids. The CDR3: CASSWQVGASYNEQYF. The CDR3 DNA reads as TGTGCCAGCAGTTGGCAGGTCGGGGCGTCATACAATGAGCAGTACTTC.

The rearrangement uses TRBV6-5 and TRBJ2-7; 8 bases fit TRBD2. V trimming: 6 bases; J trimming: 7 bases; junction bases outside the gene matches: 14. CDR1 and CDR2 from the germline V gene are MNHEY and SVGAGI. The CDR3 has 15 amino acids. The CDR3 region has the DNA TGTGCCAGCAGGTTGGGGGTAGCGGGACACAATGAGCAGTACTTC. It encodes CASRLGVAGHNEQYF.

The rearrangement uses TRBV9 and TRBJ2-7; 7 bases fit TRBD1. Per the germline V gene, CDR1 is SGDLS and CDR2 is YYNGEE. This CDR3 spans 15 amino acids. J lost 7 bases, V lost 3 bases, and 13 bases had no gene match. The CDR3 DNA reads TGTGCCAGCAGCGGACCGGGACAGCGATGGGGAGAGCAGTACTTC. Translation: CASSGPGQRWGEQYF.

This clonotype was seen ten or more times. V gene TRBV9 combines with J gene TRBJ2-3, with TRBD1 identical over 7 bases. The CDR3 covers 17 residues. V trimming: 3 bases; J trimming: 3 bases; junction bases outside the gene matches: 13. Germline values: CDR1 SGDLS, CDR2 YYNGEE. DNA of the CDR3: TGTGCCAGCAGCGGCGGAACAGGGGTGGTAGGTACAGATACGCAGTATTTT. Translated: CASSGGTGVVGTDTQYF.

This clonotype came up a few times. The chain carries TRBV6-5 and TRBJ1-2; no firm D call. Germline CDR1 MNHEY, CDR2 SVGAGI. Between the trimmed V and J ends, which lost 3 bases and 5 bases, there was a span of 16 bases. The CDR3 loop spans 15 amino acids. The CDR3 loop is CASSYSGRSGYGYTF. The CDR3 DNA sequence: TGTGCCAGCAGTTATAGTGGCCGTTCCGGATATGGCTACACCTTC.

This clonotype was seen a few times. The CDR3 nucleotides are TGTGCCAGCAGCGCAACGACAGTCCATAGCAATCAGCCCCAGCATTTT. Protein sequence: CASSATTVHSNQPQHF. The chain recombines TRBV7-2 with TRBJ1-5, with D possibly TRBD1 on 5 matching bases. The V and J ends lost 5 bases and 0 bases respectively, with 14 bases between them. There are 16 residues in the CDR3. Per germline, CDR1 SGHTA and CDR2 FQGNSA.

This clonotype was observed many times. The rearrangement links TRBV12-3 or TRBV12-4 to TRBJ1-5; a weak D match, TRBD1 (5 bases). The V gene lost 1 base and the J gene lost 6 bases, with 10 bases spanning the gap. The CDR3 consists of 14 residues. CDR3 amino acids: CASSLGQGFQPQHF. The CDR3 DNA follows: TGTGCCAGCAGTTTAGGCCAGGGCTTTCAGCCCCAGCATTTT.

This clonotype was counted at least ten times. The rearrangement uses TRBV27 and TRBJ1-6, with 8 bases identical to TRBD1. The CDR3 has 15 residues. CDR1 is MNHEY and CDR2 is SMNVEV in the germline V gene (reference sequence). The V gene end was trimmed by 3 bases and the J gene end by 7 bases; junction bases not matched to a gene: 5. DNA of the CDR3: TGTGCCAGCAGTTTCCAGGACAGGGCCAATTCACCCCTCCACTTT. Amino acids: CASSFQDRANSPLHF.

At least ten counts were recorded for this clonotype. This chain links TRBV6-5 with TRBJ2-5; possible D gene TRBD2, 7 bases. The CDR3 spans 15 residues. Germline CDR1 and CDR2: MNHEY and SVGAGI. Trimming took off 3 bases at V and 1 base at J, with 12 bases between the two ends. CDR3 sequence (DNA): TGTGCCAGCAGTTATGGCGGGGGCCTCCAAGAGACCCAGTACTTC. This translates into CASSYGGGLQETQYF.

The chain links TRBV5-1 to TRBJ2-1, with 8 bases that match TRBD2. CDR3 length equals 16 residues. The V segment lost 4 bases and the J segment 7 bases; nucleotides outside the gene matches: 13. Germline loops: CDR1 SGHRS, CDR2 YFSETQ. The CDR3 nucleotides read TGCGCCAGCAGCCGAGTTAGCGGGATCCAGACTAATGAGCAGTTCTTC. Residues: CASSRVSGIQTNEQFF.

The genes are TRBV30 and TRBJ1-2, with D tentatively TRBD1 (5 bases). There are 14 residues in the CDR3. Germline lookup yields CDR1 GTSNPN and CDR2 SVGIG (reference sequence). V was trimmed by 0 bases and J by 4 bases, leaving 12 bases between them. The CDR3, as DNA: TGTGCCTGGAGTGTCGGGGGACGCTTCTATGGCTACACCTTC. Encoded protein: CAWSVGGRFYGYTF.

The chain links TRBV5-1 to TRBJ1-1; maybe TRBD1 (5 bases). Trimming took off 4 bases at V and 6 bases at J, with 16 bases between the two ends. CDR3 length equals 14 residues. Germline CDR1 is SGHRS and CDR2 is YFSETQ. The CDR3 loop is CASSEFGGRAEAFF. The DNA of the CDR3 is TGCGCCAGCAGCGAGTTCGGGGGTCGAGCTGAAGCTTTCTTT. Looking up the rest from reference TRBV5-1 and TRBJ1-1 gives the full variable domain: KAGVTQTPRYLIKTRGQQVTLSCSPISGHRSVSWYQQTPGQGLQFLFEYFSETQRNKGNFPGRFSGRQFSNSRSEMNVSTLELGDSALYLCASSEFGGRAEAFFGQGTRLTVV.

The genes are TRBV18 and TRBJ2-1; 9 nucleotides match TRBD2. Germline CDR1 KGHSH, CDR2 LQKENI. Trimming took 5 bases from V and 10 from J; bases not matched to a gene: 12. This CDR3 spans 15 amino acids. The CDR3 here is CASSVSVAGATEQFF. The CDR3 bases are TGTGCCAGCTCAGTGTCAGTAGCGGGGGCCACAGAGCAGTTCTTC.

This clonotype was detected only a few times. This chain links TRBV20-1 with TRBJ2-7, with D tentatively TRBD2 (5 bases). Germline V CDR1 and CDR2: DFQATT, SNEGSKA (reference sequence). V was shortened by 2 bases and J by 2 bases, with 13 bases between the two germline ends. The CDR3 is 14 residues long. The chain's CDR3 is CSARLPTGTYEQYF. DNA for the CDR3: TGCAGTGCTAGACTCCCCACCGGGACCTACGAGCAGTACTTC.

This clonotype was counted a single time. The chain has TRBV20-1 and TRBJ2-3; 12 nucleotides agree with TRBD2. The CDR3 runs to 13 residues. The V and J ends lost 2 bases and 11 bases, in that order; junction bases with no gene match: 5. Germline loops: CDR1 DFQATT, CDR2 SNEGSKA (reference sequence). The CDR3 region has the DNA TGCAGTGCTAGACTAGCGGGAGGGGGGGTGCAGTATTTT. Translating gives CSARLAGGGVQYF.

This clonotype was counted at least ten times. The CDR3 here is CSVIGLVTSIQYF. The CDR3 region has the DNA TGCAGCGTGATAGGGCTGGTTACAAGCATTCAGTACTTC. This chain uses TRBV29-1 with TRBJ2-4; no definite D call. This CDR3 has 13 amino acids. The V end was cut by 6 bases, the J end by 9 bases, with 18 bases between. Germline lookup yields CDR1 SQVTM and CDR2 ANQGSEA.